This T cell receptor (beta chain) came from a study of blood T cell repertoires in COVID-19. Study summary: Specimens from acute and convalescent COVID-19 originated in the United States, Italy and Spain. In each case, the material was cDNA or gDNA derived from T cells, B-cell-depleted T cells, or PBMCs.

V shed 2 bases and J shed 0 bases, with 7 bases lying between them. CDR1 and CDR2 from the germline V gene are MNHNY and SVGAGI (reference sequence). The CDR3 consists of 14 residues. Per the authors' pipeline: Researchers report that nucleated cell counts were estimated from reference gene primer amplification. Profiled with immunoSEQ multiplex PCR; TCRdb holds only in-frame clones, not every one. The V and J calls and the clone size are those of that table, but D and trimming were determined from the DNA. This sample has about 190,000 clones; approximately 90% occur once, and the top ten carry 3.5% to 4.5%.

The receptor was isolated from a human donor in a cohort sampled during active COVID-19. The genes are TRBV6-6 and TRBJ1-2; D call uncertain. Sequenced: peripheral blood. The CDR3 protein is CASSYEGANYGYTF. CDR3 DNA sequence: TGTGCCAGCAGTTACGAGGGAGCTAACTATGGCTACACCTTC.